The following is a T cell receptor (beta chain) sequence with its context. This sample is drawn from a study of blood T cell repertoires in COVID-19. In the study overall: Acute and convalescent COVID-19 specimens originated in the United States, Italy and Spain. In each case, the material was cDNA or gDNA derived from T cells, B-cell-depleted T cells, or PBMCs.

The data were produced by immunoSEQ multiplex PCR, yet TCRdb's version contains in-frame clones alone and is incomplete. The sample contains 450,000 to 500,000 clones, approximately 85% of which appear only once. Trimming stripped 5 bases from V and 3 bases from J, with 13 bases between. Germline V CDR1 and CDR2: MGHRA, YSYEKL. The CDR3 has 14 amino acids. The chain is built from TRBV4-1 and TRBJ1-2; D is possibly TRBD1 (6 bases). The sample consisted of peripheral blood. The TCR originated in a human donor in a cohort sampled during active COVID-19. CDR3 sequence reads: CASSSGQDYYGYTF. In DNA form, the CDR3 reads TGCGCCAGCAGCTCGGGACAAGACTACTATGGCTACACCTTC.